The rows below give T cell receptor beta chains drawn from one sample of a study of blood T cell repertoires in COVID-19. TCRdb keeps only in-frame clones here, not all; method: immunoSEQ multiplex PCR. Of fewer than 300,000 clones detected, approximately 91% appear once; the ten largest clones hold over 2%. Sample: peripheral blood. The receptors were gathered from a woman in her twenties or thirties with COVID-19, enrolled during active disease. CDR3s include the opening cysteine and the closing phenylalanine or tryptophan. D genes are given only for firm matches. Not every row has a clone size; where given, it reads once, few, many or a size class.

D,V,J,size,CDR3,DNA
TRBD1,TRBV2,TRBJ1-6,-,CASGQVLNSPLHF,TGTGCCAGTGGACAGGTTCTCAATTCACCCCTCCACTTT
-,TRBV27,TRBJ1-4,-,CASREEGTNEKLFF,TGTGCCAGCAGGGAGGAGGGGACTAATGAAAAACTGTTTTTT
-,TRBV4-1,TRBJ2-1,-,CASSLAHNEQFF,TGCGCCAGCTCACTAGCCCACAATGAGCAGTTCTTC
TRBD1,TRBV10-2,TRBJ1-2,once,CASSEQGVSGGYTF,TGCGCCAGCAGTGAACAGGGGGTTTCGGGGGGCTACACCTTC
TRBD1,TRBV7-9,TRBJ1-1,-,CASSLALQGANTEAFF,TGTGCCAGCAGCTTAGCGCTACAGGGGGCAAACACTGAAGCTTTCTTT
-,TRBV19,TRBJ1-1,-,CASSRGRGRANTEAFF,TGTGCCAGTAGCCGAGGACGGGGAAGAGCGAACACTGAAGCTTTCTTT
TRBD1,TRBV30,TRBJ2-5,-,CAWRGRDRGRETQYF,TGTGCCTGGAGGGGCCGGGACAGGGGACGGGAGACCCAGTACTTC
TRBD2,TRBV5-1,TRBJ2-1,-,CASSLVTSGIRYNEQFF,TGCGCCAGCAGCTTGGTGACTAGCGGGATCCGCTACAATGAGCAGTTCTTC
TRBD1,TRBV18,TRBJ2-3,-,CASRQGSTDTQYF,TGTGCCAGTCGACAGGGATCCACAGATACGCAGTATTTT
TRBD1,TRBV7-3,TRBJ1-1,-,CASSLQGGDTEAFF,TGTGCCAGCAGCTTACAGGGGGGCGACACTGAAGCTTTCTTT